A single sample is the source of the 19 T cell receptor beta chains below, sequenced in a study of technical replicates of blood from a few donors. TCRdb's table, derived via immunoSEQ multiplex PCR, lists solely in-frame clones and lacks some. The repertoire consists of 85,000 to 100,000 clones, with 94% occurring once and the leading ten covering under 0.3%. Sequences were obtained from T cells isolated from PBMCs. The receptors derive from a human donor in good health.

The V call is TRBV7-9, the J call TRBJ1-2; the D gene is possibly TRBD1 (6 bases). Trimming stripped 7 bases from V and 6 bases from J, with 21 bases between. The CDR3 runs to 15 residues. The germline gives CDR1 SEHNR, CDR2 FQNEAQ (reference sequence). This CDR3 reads CASTETGGGPDGYTF. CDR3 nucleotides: TGTGCCAGCACCGAGACCGGGGGGGGCCCCGATGGCTACACCTTC.

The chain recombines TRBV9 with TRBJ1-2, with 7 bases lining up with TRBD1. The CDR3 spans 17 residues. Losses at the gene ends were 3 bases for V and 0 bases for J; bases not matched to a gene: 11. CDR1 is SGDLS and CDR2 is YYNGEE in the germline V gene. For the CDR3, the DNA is TGTGCCAGCAGCGCATCGGCGGGGACAGCTACTAACTATGGCTACACCTTC. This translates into CASSASAGTATNYGYTF.

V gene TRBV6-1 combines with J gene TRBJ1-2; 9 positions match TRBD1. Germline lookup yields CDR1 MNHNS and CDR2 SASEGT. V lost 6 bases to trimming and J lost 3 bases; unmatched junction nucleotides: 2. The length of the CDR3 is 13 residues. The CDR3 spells CASSRDRDYGYTF. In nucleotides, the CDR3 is TGTGCCAGCAGCCGGGACAGGGACTATGGCTACACCTTC.

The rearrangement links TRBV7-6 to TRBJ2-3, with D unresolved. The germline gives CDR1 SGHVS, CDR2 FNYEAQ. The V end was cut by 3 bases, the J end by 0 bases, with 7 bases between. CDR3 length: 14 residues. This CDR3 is CASSFRVSTDTQYF. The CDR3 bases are TGTGCCAGCAGCTTCCGGGTTAGCACAGATACGCAGTATTTT.

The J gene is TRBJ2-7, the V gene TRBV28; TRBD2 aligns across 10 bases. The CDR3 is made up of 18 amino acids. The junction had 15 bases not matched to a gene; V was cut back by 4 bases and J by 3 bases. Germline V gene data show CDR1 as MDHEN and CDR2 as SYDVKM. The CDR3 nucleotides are TGTGCCAGCAGTTCCCTCCTAGCGGGAGAAGGTCCACGCTACGAGCAGTACTTC. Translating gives CASSSLLAGEGPRYEQYF.

CDR3 bases: TGTGCCAGCAGCCCATTGGGACTAGCGGGATCCTACGAGCAGTACTTC. Translating gives CASSPLGLAGSYEQYF. The chain employs TRBV27 and TRBJ2-7; 13 bases are a match to TRBD2. The junction had 6 bases not matched to a gene; V was cut back by 6 bases and J by 1 base. CDR1 is MNHEY and CDR2 is SMNVEV in the germline V gene (reference sequence). CDR3 size: 16 residues.

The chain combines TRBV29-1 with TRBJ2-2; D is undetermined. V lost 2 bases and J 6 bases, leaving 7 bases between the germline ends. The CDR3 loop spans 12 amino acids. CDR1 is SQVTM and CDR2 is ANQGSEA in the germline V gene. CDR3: CSVEIRSGELFF. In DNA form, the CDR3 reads TGCAGCGTTGAAATTCGGTCCGGGGAGCTGTTTTTT.

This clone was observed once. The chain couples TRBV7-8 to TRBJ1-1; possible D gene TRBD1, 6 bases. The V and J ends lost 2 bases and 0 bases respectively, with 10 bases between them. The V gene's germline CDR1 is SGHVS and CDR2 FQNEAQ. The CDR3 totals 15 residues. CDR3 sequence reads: CASSLTGGLNTEAFF. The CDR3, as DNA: TGTGCCAGCAGCTTAACGGGGGGGCTGAACACTGAAGCTTTCTTT.

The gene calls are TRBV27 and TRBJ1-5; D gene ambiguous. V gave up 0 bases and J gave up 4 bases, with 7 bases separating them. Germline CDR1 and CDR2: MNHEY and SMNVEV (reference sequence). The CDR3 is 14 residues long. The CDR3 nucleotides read TGTGCCAGCAGTTTATCAGCGGCTAATCAGCCCCAGCATTTT. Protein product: CASSLSAANQPQHF.

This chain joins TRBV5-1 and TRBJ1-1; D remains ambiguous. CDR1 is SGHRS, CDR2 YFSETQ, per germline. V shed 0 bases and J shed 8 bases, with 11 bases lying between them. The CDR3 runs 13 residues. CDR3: CASSLGSGGEAFF. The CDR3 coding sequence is TGCGCCAGCAGCTTGGGCTCCGGAGGCGAAGCTTTCTTT.

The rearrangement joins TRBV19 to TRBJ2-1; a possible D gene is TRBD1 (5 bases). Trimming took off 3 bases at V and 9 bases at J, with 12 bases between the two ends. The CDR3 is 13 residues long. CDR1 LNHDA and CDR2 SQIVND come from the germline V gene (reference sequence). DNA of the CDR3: TGTGCCAGTAGTATCATAGGGGCCGGTGAGCAGTTCTTC. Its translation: CASSIIGAGEQFF. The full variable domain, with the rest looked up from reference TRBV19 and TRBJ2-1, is DGGITQSPKYLFRKEGQNVTLSCEQNLNHDAMYWYRQDPGQGLRLIYYSQIVNDFQKGDIAEGYSVSREKKESFPLTVTSAQKNPTAFYLCASSIIGAGEQFFGPGTRLTVL.

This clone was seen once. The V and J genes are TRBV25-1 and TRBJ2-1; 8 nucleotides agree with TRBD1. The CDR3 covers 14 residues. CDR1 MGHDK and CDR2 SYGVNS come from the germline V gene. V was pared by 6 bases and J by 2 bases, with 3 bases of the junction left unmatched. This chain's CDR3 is CASRSQGAYNEQFF. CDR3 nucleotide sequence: TGTGCCAGCAGGTCACAGGGGGCCTACAATGAGCAGTTCTTC.

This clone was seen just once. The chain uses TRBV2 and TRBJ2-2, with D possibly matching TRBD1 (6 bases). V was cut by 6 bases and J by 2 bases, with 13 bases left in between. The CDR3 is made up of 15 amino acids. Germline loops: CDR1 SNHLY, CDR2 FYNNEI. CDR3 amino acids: CASRGEGGNTGELFF. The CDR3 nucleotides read TGTGCCAGCAGAGGGGAAGGGGGTAACACCGGGGAGCTGTTTTTT.

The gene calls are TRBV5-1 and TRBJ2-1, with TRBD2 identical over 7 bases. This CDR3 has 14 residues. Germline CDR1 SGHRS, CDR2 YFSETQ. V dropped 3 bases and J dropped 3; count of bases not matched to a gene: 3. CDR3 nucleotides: TGCGCCAGCAGCTCACCGGGAGGCTACAATGAGCAGTTCTTC. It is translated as CASSSPGGYNEQFF. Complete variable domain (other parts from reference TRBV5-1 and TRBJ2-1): KAGVTQTPRYLIKTRGQQVTLSCSPISGHRSVSWYQQTPGQGLQFLFEYFSETQRNKGNFPGRFSGRQFSNSRSEMNVSTLELGDSALYLCASSSPGGYNEQFFGPGTRLTVL.

The CDR3 protein is CASSRTVSTDTQYF. The DNA of the CDR3 is TGTGCCAGCAGCCGGACAGTCAGCACAGATACGCAGTATTTT. The chain recombines TRBV6-5 with TRBJ2-3, with a possible D match to TRBD1 (6 bases). The V and J ends lost 6 bases and 0 bases respectively, with 10 bases between them. This CDR3 has 14 amino acids. The germline CDR1 and CDR2 sequences are MNHEY and SVGAGI.

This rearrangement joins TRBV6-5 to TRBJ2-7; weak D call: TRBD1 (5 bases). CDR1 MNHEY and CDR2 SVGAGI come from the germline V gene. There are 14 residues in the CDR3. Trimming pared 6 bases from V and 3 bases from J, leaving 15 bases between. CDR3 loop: CASRRNRQIYEQYF. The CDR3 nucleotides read TGTGCCAGCAGGCGAAATCGACAGATCTACGAGCAGTACTTC.

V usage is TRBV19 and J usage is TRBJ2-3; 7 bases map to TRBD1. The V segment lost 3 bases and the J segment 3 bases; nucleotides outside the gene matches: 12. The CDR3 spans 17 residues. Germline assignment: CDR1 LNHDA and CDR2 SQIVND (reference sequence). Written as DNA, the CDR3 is TGTGCCAGTAGTATGGATTTCCTAACAGGGGTTACAGATACGCAGTATTTT. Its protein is CASSMDFLTGVTDTQYF.

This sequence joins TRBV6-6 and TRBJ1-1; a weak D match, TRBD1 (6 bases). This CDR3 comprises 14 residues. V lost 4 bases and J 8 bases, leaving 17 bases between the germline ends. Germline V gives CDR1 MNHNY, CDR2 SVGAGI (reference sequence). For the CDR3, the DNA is TGTGCCAGCAGTTTCAGACAGGCTCTCGGAGAAGCTTTCTTT. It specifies CASSFRQALGEAFF.

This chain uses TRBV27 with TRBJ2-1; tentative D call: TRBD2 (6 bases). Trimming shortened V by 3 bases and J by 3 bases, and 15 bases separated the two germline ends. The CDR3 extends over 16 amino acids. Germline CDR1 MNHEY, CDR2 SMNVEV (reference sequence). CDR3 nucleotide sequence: TGTGCCAGCAGTTTGGGGCTAGCGAGTAACTACAATGAGCAGTTCTTC. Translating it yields CASSLGLASNYNEQFF.